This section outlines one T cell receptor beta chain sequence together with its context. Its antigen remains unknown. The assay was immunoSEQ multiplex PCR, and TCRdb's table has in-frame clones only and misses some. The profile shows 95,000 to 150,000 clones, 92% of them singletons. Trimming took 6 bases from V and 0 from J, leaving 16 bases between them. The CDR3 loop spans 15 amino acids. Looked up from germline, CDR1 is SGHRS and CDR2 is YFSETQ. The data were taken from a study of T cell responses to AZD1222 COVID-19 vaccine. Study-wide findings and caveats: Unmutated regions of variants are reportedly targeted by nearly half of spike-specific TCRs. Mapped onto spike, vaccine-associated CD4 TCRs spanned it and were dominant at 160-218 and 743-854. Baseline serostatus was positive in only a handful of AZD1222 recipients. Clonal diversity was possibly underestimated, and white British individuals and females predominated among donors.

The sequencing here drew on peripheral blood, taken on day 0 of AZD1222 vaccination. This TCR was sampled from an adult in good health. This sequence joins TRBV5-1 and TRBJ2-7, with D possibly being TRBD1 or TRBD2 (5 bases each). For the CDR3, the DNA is TGCGCCAGCAAGGCCCTTGGGGGTGTCTCCTACGAGCAGTACTTC. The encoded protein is CASKALGGVSYEQYF.